This TCR beta chain was documented in a study of identical twins. Germline CDR1 and CDR2: SSHAT and FNYEAQ (reference sequence). The CDR3 loop spans 14 amino acids. TCRdb ran MiXCR on the 5' RACE reads and lists one entry per CDR3 protein. The sample includes 550,000 to 700,000 distinct CDR3 sequences, approximately 9.6% of them seen just once. In regard to this clonotype: One end of the junction is discordant with germline, which a read error may explain.

These same data were also listed under a study on yellow fever vaccine responses in identical twins. That work states: Twins showed a vaccine T cell response that reportedly seemed partly convergent, partly personalized.

This chain uses TRBV7-7 with TRBJ2-7; D unresolved. The receptor's source is a woman under 30 in good health. The sequencing input was PBMCs. The CDR3 region has the DNA TGTGCTAGCAGCTTAGGCGAGAACTCCTACGAGCAGTACTTC. Amino acids: CASSLGENSYEQYF.